This is a list of T cell receptor beta chains from one sample in a study of T cell repertoires in cytomegalovirus infection. One entry per CDR3 protein, called by TCRdb with MiXCR from the reads. The sample records 450,000 to 600,000 distinct CDR3 sequences, approximately 11% being singletons. Sequencing was performed on PBMCs. Receptors were obtained from a human donor in good health (CMV status not recorded). Some clones in this sample may be carry-over from other donors' samples. CDR3s include the opening cysteine and the closing phenylalanine or tryptophan. The D gene is left open where the match is weak. The size field is filled for only some rows; it gives once, few, many or a size class.

clone size	V gene	J gene	D gene	CDR3 length	CDR3 protein	CDR3 DNA
-	TRBV12-3/TRBV12-4	TRBJ2-1	-	13	CDSSLAADNEQFF	TGTGACAGCAGTTTAGCTGCTGACAATGAGCAGTTCTTC
many	TRBV19	TRBJ2-2	-	14	CASTSRGNTGELFF	TGTGCCAGTACCTCCAGGGGTAACACCGGGGAGCTGTTTTTT
many	TRBV5-1	TRBJ2-1	-	15	CASASSSSSYNEQFF	TGCGCCAGCGCTAGCTCTTCGAGCTCCTACAATGAGCAGTTCTTC
many	TRBV2	TRBJ1-5	-	13	CASSTDNNQPQHF	TGTGCCAGCAGCACAGATAACAATCAGCCCCAGCATTTT
many	TRBV29-1	TRBJ1-4	-	13	CSARGLGNEKLFF	TGCAGCGCCCGGGGGCTGGGTAATGAAAAACTGTTTTTT
few	TRBV14	TRBJ1-6	-	15	CASSQVLGSNSPLHF	TGTGCCAGCAGCCAAGTTCTCGGGAGTAATTCACCCCTCCACTTT
many	TRBV7-3	TRBJ1-2	TRBD1	16	CASSLRRTGGFDGYTF	TGTGCCAGCAGCTTAAGAAGGACAGGGGGCTTCGATGGCTACACCTTC
few	TRBV28	TRBJ2-5	TRBD2	18	CASSRSRTSGRAQETQYF	TGTGCCAGCAGTCGCAGTAGGACTAGCGGGAGGGCCCAAGAGACCCAGTACTTC
many	TRBV5-1	TRBJ2-7	-	16	CASSPRDRQRGYEQYF	TGCGCCAGCAGCCCCAGAGACAGACAGAGAGGCTACGAGCAGTACTTC
many	TRBV7-2	TRBJ1-4	-	14	CASSLVGPQGKLFF	TGTGCCAGCAGCTTAGTCGGCCCTCAGGGAAAACTGTTTTTT
-	TRBV10-3	TRBJ2-1	-	15	CAISSGAGTYNEQFF	TGTGCCATCAGCAGTGGAGCGGGTACCTACAATGAGCAGTTCTTC
many	TRBV7-3	TRBJ1-2	-	13	CASSTGGLGGYTF	TGTGCCAGCAGCACCGGAGGCCTAGGTGGCTACACCTTC
-	TRBV19	TRBJ2-5	-	12	CASQKYGETQYF	TGTGCCAGTCAAAAGTACGGAGAGACCCAGTACTTC
-	TRBV3-1	TRBJ1-1	-	14	CASSQGRVGTEAFF	TGTGCCAGCAGCCAAGGGAGGGTCGGCACTGAAGCTTTCTTT
many	TRBV24-1	TRBJ2-1	-	15	CATSGGGDGYNEQFF	TGTGCCACCAGTGGTGGAGGGGACGGCTACAATGAGCAGTTCTTC
-	TRBV2	TRBJ2-2	-	13	CASNSKGTGELFF	TGTGCCAGCAACAGTAAGGGCACCGGGGAGCTGTTTTTT
few	TRBV19	TRBJ1-2	TRBD1	14	CASRSWDRVVGYTF	TGTGCCAGTAGATCCTGGGACAGGGTAGTAGGCTACACCTTC
-	TRBV30	TRBJ1-2	-	11	CAWSQGGGYTF	TGTGCCTGGAGTCAGGGAGGTGGCTACACCTTC
many	TRBV4-1	TRBJ2-2	-	16	CASSHPGTYEEGELFF	TGCGCCAGCAGCCACCCCGGGACATATGAAGAAGGGGAGCTGTTTTTT
many	TRBV5-4	TRBJ2-2	-	15	CASSRNPTDTGELFF	TGTGCCAGCAGCCGAAACCCAACAGACACCGGGGAGCTGTTTTTT
few	TRBV12-3/TRBV12-4	TRBJ1-1	-	14	CASRLGGLNTEAFF	TGTGCCTCTCGTTTGGGGGGACTAAACACTGAAGCTTTCTTT
many	TRBV11-2	TRBJ1-1	-	16	CASSLGSSTKRRGAFF	TGTGCCAGCAGCTTAGGGAGTTCGACGAAGAGAAGGGGAGCTTTCTTT
few	TRBV19	TRBJ1-2	-	14	CASTDTQDSYGYTF	TGTGCCAGTACCGATACCCAGGACAGCTATGGCTACACCTTC
-	TRBV19	TRBJ2-7	TRBD1	16	CASSMSAGQGTYEQYF	TGTGCCAGTAGTATGTCTGCGGGACAGGGCACCTACGAGCAGTACTTC
many	TRBV11-2	TRBJ2-4	TRBD2	18	CASSLGRGGGLGKNIQYF	TGTGCCAGCAGCTTGGGGCGCGGGGGGGGTCTGGGCAAAAACATTCAGTACTTC
-	TRBV15	TRBJ2-7	-	13	CATSRDGPGEQYF	TGTGCCACCAGCAGAGATGGGCCAGGGGAGCAGTACTTC
many	TRBV20-1	TRBJ1-5	-	17	CSARDAFEGSSNQPQHF	TGCAGTGCTAGGGATGCTTTTGAGGGGTCGAGCAATCAGCCCCAGCATTTT
-	TRBV12-3/TRBV12-4	TRBJ1-2	TRBD1	19	CASSLLVLGQGIGVYGYTF	TGTGCCAGCAGCCTCCTCGTCTTGGGACAGGGTATTGGGGTCTATGGCTACACCTTC
-	TRBV18	TRBJ2-3	-	15	CASSPVREGTDTQYF	TGTGCCAGCTCACCGGTCAGAGAGGGGACAGATACGCAGTATTTT
-	TRBV6-1	TRBJ2-1	-	16	CASSDLGSFSYNEQFF	TGTGCCAGCAGTGACCTCGGGAGCTTTTCCTACAATGAGCAGTTCTTC
many	TRBV3-1	TRBJ2-7	-	13	CASSQAASYEQYF	TGTGCCAGCAGCCAAGCCGCCTCCTACGAGCAGTACTTC
-	TRBV11-2	TRBJ2-1	-	14	CASSLVWSGNEQFF	TGTGCCAGCAGCTTAGTTTGGAGTGGCAATGAGCAGTTCTTC
-	TRBV12-2	TRBJ2-1	-	14	CASRQRGSYNEQFF	TGTGCAAGTCGTCAGAGGGGGTCCTACAATGAGCAGTTCTTC
once	TRBV29-1	TRBJ2-1	TRBD2	15	CSAAKGGRAYNEQFF	TGCAGCGCCGCGAAGGGCGGGAGGGCCTACAATGAGCAGTTCTTC
many	TRBV6-5	TRBJ1-1	-	14	CASSYLQLNTEAFF	TGTGCCAGCAGTTACCTACAGTTGAACACTGAAGCTTTCTTT
many	TRBV27	TRBJ1-2	-	15	CASSFRFLGEEGYTF	TGTGCCAGCAGTTTCCGGTTCCTGGGGGAAGAGGGCTACACCTTC
many	TRBV11-2	TRBJ2-1	TRBD2	15	CASSLGAGGPGEQFF	TGTGCCAGCAGCTTAGGAGCGGGGGGGCCGGGTGAGCAGTTCTTC
many	TRBV6-5	TRBJ2-5	-	14	CASSSSLRLETQYF	TGTGCCAGCAGTTCTTCATTGCGACTTGAGACCCAGTACTTC
-	TRBV28	TRBJ2-7	-	15	CASSPRERMGSKQYF	TGTGCCAGCAGTCCCCGGGAGAGGATGGGTAGCAAGCAGTACTTC
many	TRBV4-2	TRBJ2-7	-	14	CASALEDRAYEQYF	TGTGCCAGCGCCCTGGAGGACAGAGCCTACGAGCAGTACTTC
many	TRBV27	TRBJ1-5	-	15	CASSLDVTGNQPQHF	TGTGCCAGCAGTCTAGACGTTACGGGGAATCAGCCCCAGCATTTT
many	TRBV7-9	TRBJ1-2	-	15	CASSLTQGKDYGYTF	TGTGCCAGCAGCTTAACGCAGGGGAAAGACTATGGCTACACCTTC
-	TRBV20-1	TRBJ2-1	-	14	CSARDPWGTNEQFF	TGCAGTGCTAGGGACCCCTGGGGGACCAATGAGCAGTTCTTC
many	TRBV7-2	TRBJ2-1	TRBD2	15	CASSLEAGVANEQFF	TGTGCCAGCAGCTTAGAAGCGGGAGTGGCCAATGAGCAGTTCTTC